Shown below are 25 T cell receptor beta chains from a single sample sequenced in a study of glioma-infiltrating T cells after dendritic cell vaccination. Assay: immunoSEQ multiplex PCR; the TCRdb copy retains only in-frame clones and omits some. This sample has approximately 100,000 clones, with roughly 81% found just once. The starting material was blood, obtained before dendritic cell vaccination. These receptors were obtained from a human donor with glioblastoma.

The chain uses TRBV7-2 and TRBJ1-1; 7 bases are shared with TRBD1. Germline CDR1 reads SGHTA; CDR2 reads FQGNSA. With V trimmed by 5 bases and J by 7 bases, 10 bases remained unmatched. The CDR3 is made up of 14 amino acids. This CDR3 reads CASSLQGPLNEAFF. CDR3 sequence (DNA): TGTGCCAGCAGCCTACAGGGGCCCCTCAATGAAGCTTTCTTT.

The chain carries TRBV2 and TRBJ2-3, with D maybe TRBD2 (6 bases). Germline-derived CDR1 and CDR2 are SNHLY and FYNNEI. This CDR3 region has 14 residues. Trimming removed 9 bases from V and 0 bases from J, with 13 bases in between. The CDR3 spells CARGGLSSTDTQYF. CDR3 in DNA: TGTGCCAGGGGCGGACTATCTAGCACAGATACGCAGTATTTT.

This clone was counted only a few times. This chain connects TRBV29-1 to TRBJ2-5; the D is unclear. Trimming cost V 4 bases and J 2 bases, with 8 bases left between them. The CDR3 has 12 amino acids. CDR1 is SQVTM, CDR2 ANQGSEA, per germline. The CDR3 bases are TGCAGCGTTGTAGTGCTACAAGAGACCCAGTACTTC. Its protein product is CSVVVLQETQYF.

This chain joins TRBV11-2 and TRBJ2-5; no clear D gene. This CDR3 is built from 13 residues. V was pared by 1 base and J by 3 bases, with 6 bases between. CDR1 and CDR2 (germline): SGHAT, FQNNGV. CDR3 residues: CASSLGPEETQYF. Here the CDR3 DNA reads TGTGCCAGCAGCTTAGGGCCCGAAGAGACCCAGTACTTC.

This clone has only a few counts. V and J are TRBV10-3 and TRBJ2-7; 11 bases map to TRBD1. This CDR3 is built from 13 residues. Germline CDR1 is ENHRY and CDR2 is SYGVKD. J lost 5 bases, V lost 11 bases, and 8 bases had no gene match. DNA of the CDR3: TGTGCCTTTCCGGACAGGGGGCTCGACGAGCAGTACTTC. Protein sequence: CAFPDRGLDEQYF.

This chain connects TRBV29-1 to TRBJ2-3; 8 bases agree with TRBD2. Per the germline V gene, CDR1 is SQVTM and CDR2 is ANQGSEA. Losses at the gene ends were 6 bases for V and 6 bases for J; bases not matched to a gene: 14. The CDR3 is 15 amino acids. The CDR3 spells CSVGGTRGEGDTQYF. As DNA, the CDR3 is TGCAGCGTGGGGGGGACTAGAGGGGAGGGGGATACGCAGTATTTT.

The rearrangement uses TRBV4-2 and TRBJ1-2; 9 nucleotides line up with TRBD1. Trimming at V came to 0 bases and at J to 8 bases, leaving 10 bases not matched to a gene. This CDR3 comprises 16 residues. Per the germline V gene, CDR1 is LGHNA and CDR2 is YNFKEQ. CDR3 sequence: CASSQEGTRTGVGYTF. CDR3 coding DNA: TGTGCCAGCAGCCAAGAGGGGACCCGGACAGGGGTCGGCTACACCTTC.

V gene TRBV5-1 combines with J gene TRBJ1-5; TRBD1 might be the D (6 bases). Between the trimmed V and J ends, which lost 1 base and 6 bases, there was a span of 14 bases. The CDR3 covers 15 residues. The germline gives CDR1 SGHRS, CDR2 YFSETQ. CDR3 sequence reads: CASSLRGARGQPQHF. The CDR3 DNA follows: TGCGCCAGCAGCTTGCGGGGGGCGCGAGGTCAGCCCCAGCATTTT.

CDR3 loop: CASSPSLSSYNEQFF. The CDR3 nucleotides read TGTGCCAGCAGCCCATCCCTTAGCTCCTACAATGAGCAGTTCTTC. This rearrangement joins TRBV7-2 to TRBJ2-1, with D hard to call. Looked up from germline, CDR1 is SGHTA and CDR2 is FQGNSA. With 5 bases removed from V and 0 bases from J, the gap between germline ends came to 11 bases. The length of the CDR3 is 15 residues. The complete variable domain, with remaining parts taken from reference TRBV7-2 and TRBJ2-1, reads GAGVSQSPSNKVTEKGKDVELRCDPISGHTALYWYRQSLGQGLEFLIYFQGNSAPDKSGLPSDRFSAERTGGSVSTLTIQRTQQEDSAVYLCASSPSLSSYNEQFFGPGTRLTVL.

V and J are TRBV27 and TRBJ1-1, with TRBD1 identical over 9 bases. The CDR3 sequence is 13 residues long. Unmatched junction bases numbered 6, after V lost 7 bases and J lost 6 bases. Germline CDR1 MNHEY, CDR2 SMNVEV (reference sequence). CDR3 coding DNA: TGTGCCAGCACCGGGGACAGGGTGGCTGAAGCTTTCTTT. This encodes CASTGDRVAEAFF.

The rearrangement links TRBV9 to TRBJ2-7; TRBD1 matches at 11 bases. V was clipped by 4 bases and J by 2 bases; unmatched bases: 11. There are 17 residues in the CDR3. Germline CDR1 SGDLS, CDR2 YYNGEE. CDR3 region: CASSLRSGTGGAYEQYF. For the CDR3, the DNA is TGTGCCAGCAGCCTAAGATCCGGGACAGGGGGGGCCTACGAGCAGTACTTC. The complete variable domain, with remaining parts taken from reference TRBV9 and TRBJ2-7, reads DSGVTQTPKHLITATGQRVTLRCSPRSGDLSVYWYQQSLDQGLQFLIQYYNGEERAKGNILERFSAQQFPDLHSELNLSSLELGDSALYFCASSLRSGTGGAYEQYFGPGTRLTVT.

This chain joins TRBV5-6 and TRBJ1-5, with D possibly being TRBD1 (5 bases). The germline CDR1 and CDR2 sequences are SGHDT and YYEEEE. This CDR3 region has 15 residues. Trimming removed 3 bases from V and 3 bases from J, with 13 bases in between. The CDR3 here is CASSYSPGDNQPQHF. Here the CDR3 DNA reads TGTGCCAGCAGCTATTCTCCGGGGGACAATCAGCCCCAGCATTTT.

V gene TRBV28 combines with J gene TRBJ1-2; TRBD1 aligns across 12 bases. The CDR3 spans 14 residues. With 6 bases clipped from V and 3 bases from J, the junction kept 2 bases outside the gene matches. Germline V gives CDR1 MDHEN, CDR2 SYDVKM. The chain's CDR3 is CASRGTGGDYGYTF. The DNA for the CDR3 is TGTGCCAGCAGGGGGACAGGGGGCGACTATGGCTACACCTTC.

This chain connects TRBV30 to TRBJ1-1; D remains ambiguous. Germline V gene lookup returns CDR1 GTSNPN and CDR2 SVGIG (reference sequence). CDR3 length equals 16 residues. V was cut by 0 bases and J by 2 bases, with 16 bases left in between. CDR3 nucleotide sequence: TGTGCCTGGAGTGTAACTCGGCTCGGCGGTAACACTGAAGCTTTCTTT. Protein sequence: CAWSVTRLGGNTEAFF.

Turning to this clone: One end of the junction fails to match germline, which may point to a read error. The CDR3 loop is CASMASGLAYPLF. CDR3 nucleotides: TGCGCCAGCATGGCCTCAGGTCTGGCCTATCCCCTCTTC. This rearrangement joins TRBV5-1 to TRBJ2-1, with D unresolved. There are 13 residues in the CDR3. Germline loops: CDR1 SGHRS, CDR2 YFSETQ. The full variable domain, in which reference TRBV5-1 and TRBJ2-1 provide the parts outside the CDR3, is KAGVTQTPRYLIKTRGQQVTLSCSPISGHRSVSWYQQTPGQGLQFLFEYFSETQRNKGNFPGRFSGRQFSNSRSEMNVSTLELGDSALYLCASMASGLAYPLFGPGTRLTVL.

This clone was counted once. The chain has TRBV20-1 and TRBJ2-5, with a tentative D call TRBD1 (6 bases). The CDR3 length is 11 residues. V was pared by 4 bases and J by 5 bases, with 8 bases between. The germline CDR1 and CDR2 sequences are DFQATT and SNEGSKA (reference sequence). The CDR3 loop reads CSATGDETQYF. CDR3 bases: TGCAGTGCTACAGGGGACGAGACCCAGTACTTC.

The chain employs TRBV5-4 and TRBJ2-2; 11 bases are a match to TRBD2. The CDR3 length is 17 residues. V lost 0 bases to trimming and J lost 6 bases; unmatched junction nucleotides: 7. Germline-derived CDR1 and CDR2 are SGHNT and YYREEE (reference sequence). Written as DNA, the CDR3 is TGTGCCAGCAGCTTGGAATTAGCGGGGGGGCTTTCCGGGGAGCTGTTTTTT. This codes for CASSLELAGGLSGELFF.

The rearrangement joins TRBV10-1 to TRBJ2-7; 7 bases are shared with TRBD1. CDR1 and CDR2 (germline): WNHNN, SYGVQD (reference sequence). V lost 2 bases and J lost 2; bases outside the gene matches: 6. The CDR3 length is 15 residues. The CDR3 protein is CASSETGTATYEQYF. CDR3 in DNA: TGCGCCAGCAGTGAGACAGGGACAGCAACCTACGAGCAGTACTTC.

The rearrangement joins TRBV4-2 to TRBJ2-3; TRBD2 matches at 7 bases. V dropped 1 base and J dropped 2; count of bases not matched to a gene: 3. CDR1 is LGHNA, CDR2 YNFKEQ, per germline. This CDR3 is 15 amino acids long. CDR3 sequence reads: CASSQGGGFTDTQYF. CDR3 in DNA: TGTGCCAGCAGCCAAGGGGGGGGTTTCACAGATACGCAGTATTTT.

This clone was seen a single time. The V call is TRBV4-1, the J call TRBJ1-1, with no clear D. Germline values: CDR1 MGHRA, CDR2 YSYEKL. Trimming pared 0 bases from V and 4 bases from J, leaving 12 bases between. The CDR3 runs to 15 residues. The DNA for the CDR3 is TGCGCCAGCAGCCAAGATTATGCGGAGTTCACTGAAGCTTTCTTT. As protein: CASSQDYAEFTEAFF.

The V and J genes are TRBV5-1 and TRBJ2-3; no firm D call. Germline CDR1 reads SGHRS; CDR2 reads YFSETQ. The CDR3 totals 14 residues. Deletions cut 2 bases from V and 2 bases from J, with 9 bases between. The CDR3 loop reads CASSFLRNTDTQYF. Written as DNA, the CDR3 is TGCGCCAGCAGCTTCCTGAGGAACACAGATACGCAGTATTTT.

This clone has a handful of counts. The genes are TRBV19 and TRBJ2-7; TRBD2 matches 10 bases. From germline, CDR1 is LNHDA and CDR2 SQIVND (reference sequence). This CDR3 is 14 amino acids long. V gave up 5 bases and J gave up 5 bases; unmatched junction bases: 6. The CDR3 region is CASSVGLAVDEQYF. The CDR3 bases are TGTGCCAGTAGTGTCGGACTAGCGGTCGACGAGCAGTACTTC.

The chain carries TRBV10-3 and TRBJ2-3; D call uncertain. The CDR3 spans 15 residues. Germline assignment: CDR1 ENHRY and CDR2 SYGVKD. V gave up 0 bases and J gave up 0 bases, with 7 bases separating them. The CDR3 reads CAISESTESTDTQYF. The DNA for the CDR3 is TGTGCCATCAGTGAGTCGACGGAGAGCACAGATACGCAGTATTTT.

This rearrangement joins TRBV5-1 to TRBJ2-7; 10 positions agree with TRBD2. The germline gives CDR1 SGHRS, CDR2 YFSETQ. The CDR3 is 15 amino acids. V lost 1 base, J lost 1 base, and 2 bases stayed unmatched. CDR3 nucleotides: TGCGCCAGCAGCTTGACTAGCGGGGAATCCTACGAGCAGTACTTC. It is translated as CASSLTSGESYEQYF.

This clone was recorded a few times. The rearrangement joins TRBV19 to TRBJ1-5, with 10 bases identical to TRBD1. With 8 bases clipped from V and 4 bases from J, the junction kept 8 bases outside the gene matches. The germline V gene encodes CDR1 LNHDA and CDR2 SQIVND (reference sequence). CDR3 size: 15 residues. CDR3 DNA: TGTGCCAGTCATCCGGGACAGGGGATTAATCAGCCCCAGCATTTT. Its protein is CASHPGQGINQPQHF.